A selection of T cell receptor beta chains follows, all from one sample in a study of shared clonotypes between healthy human individuals. Assay used: immunoSEQ multiplex PCR; TCRdb lists only in-frame clones, some missing. Altogether about 2.3 million clones are present, 85% to 95% being singletons, with the ten largest covering around 0.35%. Sequenced input: naive CD4+ T cells from PBMCs. These receptors originate from a man between 18 and 29 years old in good health. Some clones in this sample may be carry-over from other donors' samples. CDR3s leave out the opening cysteine and the closing phenylalanine or tryptophan. Clone size is shown for a subset of rows, as once, few, many or a class of expanded clone.

V gene	J gene	clone size	CDR3 protein
TRBV7-9	TRBJ2-5	once	ASSRGLAGGYQETQY
TRBV2	TRBJ1-3	NA	ASRLDLGNTIY
TRBV28	TRBJ2-7	NA	ASGTAPREQY
TRBV18	TRBJ2-1	NA	ASSENSVPVNEQF
TRBV30	TRBJ1-5	few	AWSVQGGNQPQH
TRBV11-2	TRBJ2-5	NA	ASSLSLGETQY
TRBV30	TRBJ2-1	NA	AWSVRVTPNEQF
TRBV5-4	TRBJ2-6	NA	ASSVSRSGANVLT
TRBV5-1	TRBJ2-5	NA	ASSLRFILAGNQETQY
TRBV28	TRBJ1-3	NA	ASSLGGTGNTIY
TRBV5-1	TRBJ2-5	once	ASSLQLGRGETQY
TRBV5-1	TRBJ1-2	NA	ASSPGESIYGYT
TRBV5-1	TRBJ2-1	NA	ASSLAGVSQPYNEQF
TRBV7-6	TRBJ2-3	once	ASSSTGTSFSGDTQY
TRBV2	TRBJ1-3	NA	ASSGQAGNTIY
TRBV7-9	TRBJ1-2	NA	ASSVDSGYGYT
TRBV19	TRBJ1-5	NA	ASSRRDRTWDQPQH
TRBV11-2	TRBJ2-1	NA	ASSPPLQFYNEQF
TRBV28	TRBJ1-3	NA	ASRFRSGNTIY
TRBV27	TRBJ2-1	NA	ASRSLSGEQF
TRBV5-1	TRBJ2-5	once	ASSYGTEETQY
TRBV5-1	TRBJ1-5	NA	ASSLGGRAGQPQH
TRBV5-6	TRBJ2-1	NA	ASSALGSPNEQF